A single sample is the source of the 2 T cell receptor beta chains below, sequenced in a study. TCRdb recomputed calls from the RT-PCR reads with MiXCR, one row per CDR3 protein. The top ten clones hold 3% to 4.5% of a sample with about 700,000 distinct CDR3 sequences, 14% of them seen once. The sample comprised memory CD4+ T cells from blood. The source of these receptors is a female donor in good health, serving as a healthy control.

This chain uses TRBV28 with TRBJ2-7, with a possible D match to TRBD1 (5 bases). Trimming cost V 5 bases and J 7 bases, with 18 bases left between them. The CDR3 sequence is 14 residues long. The germline gives CDR1 MDHEN, CDR2 SYDVKM. CDR3 sequence: CASSPHQGVQEQYF. The CDR3 DNA reads as TGTGCCAGCAGTCCCCACCAAGGGGTTCAGGAGCAGTACTTC.

In its sample, this clonotype was seen a few times. The chain combines TRBV3-1 with TRBJ2-7; D is ambiguous. The CDR3 loop spans 14 amino acids. The ends were cut back, 0 bases at V and 3 bases at J, with 9 bases in the middle. Per germline, CDR1 LGHDT and CDR2 YNNKEL (reference sequence). In DNA, the CDR3 is TGTGCCAGCAGCCAAGATCTGAACTTCTACGAGCAGTACTTC. The encoded protein is CASSQDLNFYEQYF.